This T cell receptor (beta chain) was captured in a study of memory CD4+ T cells and cytomegalovirus serostatus. Study-wide points: Median bootstrapped AUC for CMV status was just over 0.94 originally, approximately 0.91 US-trained.

As concerns this clone: No antigen is known for it.

Germline CDR1 and CDR2: SGHKS and YYEKEE (reference sequence). V dropped 2 bases and J dropped 3 bases, with 11 bases sitting between them. This CDR3 comprises 15 residues. Single viable CD3+CD4+CD8-CD45RO+ cells were sorted as the memory CD4+ T cells. Donors' CMV status reflects serum IgG against pp150, pp28, p38, p52. TCRdb's copy holds only in-frame clones and misses some; the assay was immunoSEQ multiplex PCR. Counted here are 40,000 to 50,000 clones, about 78% occurring once; the ten biggest clones make up approximately 0.97%. The chain recombines TRBV5-5 with TRBJ2-2; D call uncertain. Sequencing input: memory CD4+ T cells from blood. This TCR was recovered from an adult in good health and CMV-seronegative. The CDR3 bases are TGTGCCAGCAGCTTAGTTTCTATCCACACCGGGGAGCTGTTTTTT. Protein: CASSLVSIHTGELFF. The complete variable domain, with remaining parts taken from reference TRBV5-5 and TRBJ2-2, reads DAGVTQSPTHLIKTRGQQVTLRCSPISGHKSVSWYQQVLGQGPQFIFQYYEKEERGRGNFPDRFSARQFPNYSSELNVNALLLGDSALYLCASSLVSIHTGELFFGEGSRLTVL.